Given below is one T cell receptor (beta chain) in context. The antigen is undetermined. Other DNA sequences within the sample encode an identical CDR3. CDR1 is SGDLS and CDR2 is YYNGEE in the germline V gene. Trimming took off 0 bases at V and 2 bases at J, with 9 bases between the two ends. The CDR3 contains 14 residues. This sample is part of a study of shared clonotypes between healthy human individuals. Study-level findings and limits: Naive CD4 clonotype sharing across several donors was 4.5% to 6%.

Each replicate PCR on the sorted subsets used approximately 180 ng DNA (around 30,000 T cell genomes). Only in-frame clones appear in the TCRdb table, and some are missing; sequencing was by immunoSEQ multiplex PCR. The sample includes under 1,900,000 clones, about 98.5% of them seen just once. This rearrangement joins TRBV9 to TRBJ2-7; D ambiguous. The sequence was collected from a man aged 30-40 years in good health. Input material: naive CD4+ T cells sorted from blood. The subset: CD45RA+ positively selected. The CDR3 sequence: CASSVGGSTYEQYF. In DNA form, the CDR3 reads TGTGCCAGCAGCGTAGGTGGTAGCACCTACGAGCAGTACTTC. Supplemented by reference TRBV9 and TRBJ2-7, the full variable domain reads DSGVTQTPKHLITATGQRVTLRCSPRSGDLSVYWYQQSLDQGLQFLIQYYNGEERAKGNILERFSAQQFPDLHSELNLSSLELGDSALYFCASSVGGSTYEQYFGPGTRLTVT.